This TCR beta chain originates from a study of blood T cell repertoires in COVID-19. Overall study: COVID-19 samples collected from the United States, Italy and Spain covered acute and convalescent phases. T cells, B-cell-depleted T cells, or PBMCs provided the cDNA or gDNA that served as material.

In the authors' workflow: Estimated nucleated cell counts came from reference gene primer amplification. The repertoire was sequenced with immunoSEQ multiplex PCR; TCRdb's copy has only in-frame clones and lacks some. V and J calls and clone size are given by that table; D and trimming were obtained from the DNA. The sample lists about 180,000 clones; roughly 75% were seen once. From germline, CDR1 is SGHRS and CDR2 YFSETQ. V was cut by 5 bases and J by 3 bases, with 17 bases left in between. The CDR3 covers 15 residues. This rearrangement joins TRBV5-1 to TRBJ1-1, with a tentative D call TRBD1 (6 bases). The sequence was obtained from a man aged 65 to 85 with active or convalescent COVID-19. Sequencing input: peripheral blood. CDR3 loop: CASRNIQGLDTEAFF. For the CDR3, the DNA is TGCGCCAGCAGGAATATACAGGGCTTGGACACTGAAGCTTTCTTT.